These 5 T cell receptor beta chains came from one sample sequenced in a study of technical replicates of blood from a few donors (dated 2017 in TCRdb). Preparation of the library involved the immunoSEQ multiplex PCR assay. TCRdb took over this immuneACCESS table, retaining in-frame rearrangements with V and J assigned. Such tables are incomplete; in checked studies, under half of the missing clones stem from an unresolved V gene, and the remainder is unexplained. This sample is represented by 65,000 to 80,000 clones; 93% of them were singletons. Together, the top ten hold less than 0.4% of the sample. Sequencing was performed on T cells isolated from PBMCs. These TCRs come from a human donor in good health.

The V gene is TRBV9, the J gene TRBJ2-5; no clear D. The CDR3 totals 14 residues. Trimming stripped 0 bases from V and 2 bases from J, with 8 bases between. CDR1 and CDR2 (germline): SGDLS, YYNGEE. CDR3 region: CASSVESRQETQYF. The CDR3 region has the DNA TGTGCCAGCAGCGTAGAGTCACGGCAAGAGACCCAGTACTTC. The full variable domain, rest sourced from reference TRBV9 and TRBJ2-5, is DSGVTQTPKHLITATGQRVTLRCSPRSGDLSVYWYQQSLDQGLQFLIQYYNGEERAKGNILERFSAQQFPDLHSELNLSSLELGDSALYFCASSVESRQETQYFGPGTRLLVL.

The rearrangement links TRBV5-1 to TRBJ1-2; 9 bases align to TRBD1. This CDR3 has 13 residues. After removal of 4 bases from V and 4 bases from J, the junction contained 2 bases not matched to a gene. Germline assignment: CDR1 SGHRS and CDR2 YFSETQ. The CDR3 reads CASSQQGAYGYTF. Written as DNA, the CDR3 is TGCGCCAGCAGCCAACAGGGGGCCTATGGCTACACCTTC.

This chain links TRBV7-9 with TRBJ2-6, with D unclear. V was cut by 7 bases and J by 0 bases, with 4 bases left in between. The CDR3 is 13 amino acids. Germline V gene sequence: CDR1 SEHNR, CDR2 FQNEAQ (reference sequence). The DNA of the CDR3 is TGTGCCAGCATACACTCTGGGGCCAACGTCCTGACTTTC. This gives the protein CASIHSGANVLTF.

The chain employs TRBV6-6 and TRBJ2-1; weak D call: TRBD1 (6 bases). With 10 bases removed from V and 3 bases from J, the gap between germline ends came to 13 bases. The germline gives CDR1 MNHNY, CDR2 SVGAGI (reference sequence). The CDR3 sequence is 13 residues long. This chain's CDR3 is CAIERGYYNEQFF. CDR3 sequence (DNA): TGTGCCATCGAAAGGGGGTACTACAATGAGCAGTTCTTC.

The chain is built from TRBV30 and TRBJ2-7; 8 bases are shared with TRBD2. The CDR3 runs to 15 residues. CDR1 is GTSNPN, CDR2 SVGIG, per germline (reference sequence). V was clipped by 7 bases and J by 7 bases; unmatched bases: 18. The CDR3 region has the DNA TGTGCCTTTCTTCCCTCTCCGGGACTAGGGGAAGAGCAGTACTTC. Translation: CAFLPSPGLGEEQYF. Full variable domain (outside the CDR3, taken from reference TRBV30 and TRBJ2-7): SQTIHQWPATLVQPVGSPLSLECTVEGTSNPNLYWYRQAAGRGLQLLFYSVGIGQISSEVPQNLSASRPQDRQFILSSKKLLLSDSGFYLCAFLPSPGLGEEQYFGPGTRLTVT.